These 2 T cell receptor beta chains share one sample of origin, sequenced in a study of blood T cell repertoires in COVID-19. Sequencing used immunoSEQ multiplex PCR; TCRdb keeps in-frame clones, though not all of them. In the table there are about 58,000 clones, 81% of which are singletons. The sequenced sample consisted of peripheral blood. These receptors came from a man aged 60 to 69 with COVID-19, enrolled during active disease.

This chain uses TRBV10-3 with TRBJ2-2; 13 bases agree with TRBD2. J gave up 4 bases and V 6 bases, and 5 bases lay outside the gene matches. The germline gives CDR1 ENHRY, CDR2 SYGVKD. The CDR3 runs 16 residues. The CDR3 protein is CAIRPGLAGVTGELFF. As DNA, the CDR3 is TGTGCCATCAGGCCCGGACTAGCGGGAGTCACCGGGGAGCTGTTTTTT.

This chain links TRBV18 with TRBJ2-5; the D gene is possibly TRBD2 (5 bases). V was clipped by 3 bases and J by 4 bases, with 12 bases between them. This CDR3 comprises 14 residues. The germline V gene has CDR1 KGHSH and CDR2 LQKENI. The CDR3 loop is CASSPPGITETQYF. The DNA for the CDR3 is TGTGCCAGCTCACCTCCCGGGATCACAGAGACCCAGTACTTC.